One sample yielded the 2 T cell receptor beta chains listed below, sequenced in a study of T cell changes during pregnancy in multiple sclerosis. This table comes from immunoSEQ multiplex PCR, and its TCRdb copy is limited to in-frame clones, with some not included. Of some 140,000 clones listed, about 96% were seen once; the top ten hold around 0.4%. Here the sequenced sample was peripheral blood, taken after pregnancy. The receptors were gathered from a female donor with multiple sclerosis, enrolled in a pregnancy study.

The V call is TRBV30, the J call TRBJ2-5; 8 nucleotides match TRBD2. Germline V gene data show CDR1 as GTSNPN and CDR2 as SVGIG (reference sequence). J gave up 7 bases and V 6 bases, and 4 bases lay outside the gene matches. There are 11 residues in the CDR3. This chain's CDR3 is CACSGTGTQYF. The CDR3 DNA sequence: TGTGCCTGTAGCGGGACTGGGACCCAGTACTTC. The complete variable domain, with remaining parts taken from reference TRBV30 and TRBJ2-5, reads SQTIHQWPATLVQPVGSPLSLECTVEGTSNPNLYWYRQAAGRGLQLLFYSVGIGQISSEVPQNLSASRPQDRQFILSSKKLLLSDSGFYLCACSGTGTQYFGPGTRLLVL.

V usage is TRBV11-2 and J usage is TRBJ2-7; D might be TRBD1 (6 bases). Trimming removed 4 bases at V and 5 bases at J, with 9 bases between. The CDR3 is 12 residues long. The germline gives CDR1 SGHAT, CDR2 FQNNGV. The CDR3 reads CASSSNRDEQYF. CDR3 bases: TGTGCCAGCAGCTCCAACAGGGACGAGCAGTACTTC. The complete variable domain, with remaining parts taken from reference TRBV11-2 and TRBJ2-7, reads EAGVAQSPRYKIIEKRQSVAFWCNPISGHATLYWYQQILGQGPKLLIQFQNNGVVDDSQLPKDRFSAERLKGVDSTLKIQPAKLEDSAVYLCASSSNRDEQYFGPGTRLTVT.